Shown below are 32 T cell receptor beta chains from a single sample sequenced in a study of blood T cell repertoires in COVID-19. This table comes from immunoSEQ multiplex PCR, and its TCRdb copy is limited to in-frame clones, with some not included. The sample has roughly 150,000 clones; approximately 79% are singletons. Sample: peripheral blood. These receptors came from a woman of 80 years or more with acute or convalescent COVID-19.

The chain couples TRBV7-2 to TRBJ1-2; D remains ambiguous. This CDR3 is built from 14 residues. Germline V gene lookup returns CDR1 SGHTA and CDR2 FQGNSA. The V end was cut by 0 bases, the J end by 4 bases, with 9 bases between. The DNA for the CDR3 is TGTGCCAGCAGCTTAGCCCCTACCTCCTATGGCTACACCTTC. Protein: CASSLAPTSYGYTF.

CDR3 loop: CASSPDNWAGELFF. The DNA for the CDR3 is TGTGCCAGCTCACCCGACAACTGGGCCGGGGAGCTGTTTTTT. The rearrangement uses TRBV18 and TRBJ2-2; D call uncertain. Between the trimmed V and J ends, which lost 3 bases and 6 bases, there was a span of 11 bases. Germline CDR1 KGHSH, CDR2 LQKENI. The CDR3 loop spans 14 amino acids.

This clone was counted once. The chain is built from TRBV1 and TRBJ1-4. TRBV1 is a pseudogene. The CDR3 extends over 17 amino acids. The CDR3 coding sequence is TGCACCAGCAGCCAATTTTTTCTGGTGAGAGCTAATGAAAAACTGTTTTTT. It translates to CTSSQFFLVRANEKLFF.

V is TRBV3-1 (or the pseudogene TRBV3-2) and J is TRBJ2-1; D unresolved. Per the germline V gene, CDR1 is LGHDT and CDR2 is YNNKEL (reference sequence). Trimming took off 1 base at V and 9 bases at J, with 4 bases between the two ends. This CDR3 spans 11 amino acids. In nucleotides, the CDR3 is TGTGCCAGCAGCCAAGTTATTGAGCAGTTCTTC. Amino acid sequence: CASSQVIEQFF.

This chain joins TRBV3-1 (or the pseudogene TRBV3-2) and TRBJ1-5, with D tentatively TRBD1 (5 bases). V was shortened by 0 bases and J by 9 bases, with 12 bases between the two germline ends. The CDR3 contains 14 residues. CDR1 LGHDT and CDR2 YNNKEL come from the germline V gene (reference sequence). The chain's CDR3 is CASSQDRQFGPQHF. In nucleotides, the CDR3 is TGTGCCAGCAGCCAAGATCGACAGTTTGGGCCCCAGCATTTT.

The rearrangement joins TRBV19 to TRBJ2-2, with 9 bases aligning to TRBD2. The CDR3 length is 16 residues. V lost 6 bases to trimming and J lost 7 bases; unmatched junction nucleotides: 12. Germline V gene data show CDR1 as LNHDA and CDR2 as SQIVND (reference sequence). CDR3 amino acids: CASSTPFLAGYGELFF. The DNA of the CDR3 is TGTGCCAGTAGCACTCCGTTCCTAGCGGGGTACGGGGAGCTGTTTTTT.

The V and J genes are TRBV13 and TRBJ1-6, with 8 bases identical to TRBD1. V shed 6 bases and J 10 bases; nucleotides not matched to a gene: 11. Looked up from germline, CDR1 is PRHDT and CDR2 is FYEKMQ (reference sequence). The length of the CDR3 is 15 residues. CDR3 sequence (DNA): TGTGCCAGCAGTCTTAGTGTGACAGGGGTCTCACCCCTCCACTTT. It is translated as CASSLSVTGVSPLHF.

The rearrangement uses TRBV28 and TRBJ1-4; D might be TRBD1 (5 bases). The CDR3 is 13 residues long. In germline, CDR1 is MDHEN, CDR2 SYDVKM. V was trimmed by 6 bases and J by 8 bases, leaving 13 bases between them. CDR3 loop: CASRQTGGEKLFF. CDR3 DNA sequence: TGTGCCAGCAGGCAAACAGGAGGGGAAAAACTGTTTTTT.

This chain uses TRBV6-5 with TRBJ1-2; TRBD1 is a possible D gene (5 bases). Trimming took 4 bases from V and 4 from J, leaving 10 bases between them. The CDR3 runs to 13 residues. The V gene's germline CDR1 is MNHEY and CDR2 SVGAGI. Here the CDR3 reads CASSSGFGYGYTF. DNA of the CDR3: TGTGCCAGCAGTTCAGGGTTTGGCTATGGCTACACCTTC.

This chain links TRBV28 with TRBJ2-7; D is unresolved. The CDR3 sequence is 13 residues long. Germline-derived CDR1 and CDR2 are MDHEN and SYDVKM. Trimming shortened V by 1 base and J by 2 bases, and 6 bases separated the two germline ends. As DNA, the CDR3 is TGTGCCAGCAGTTTATTGCAGGCCTACGAGCAGTACTTC. This translates into CASSLLQAYEQYF. Using reference TRBV28 and TRBJ2-7 for the parts outside the CDR3, the full variable domain is DVKVTQSSRYLVKRTGEKVFLECVQDMDHENMFWYRQDPGLGLRLIYFSYDVKMKEKGDIPEGYSVSREKKERFSLILESASTNQTSMYLCASSLLQAYEQYFGPGTRLTVT.

This rearrangement joins TRBV30 to TRBJ1-1; D may be TRBD1 (6 bases). In germline, CDR1 is GTSNPN, CDR2 SVGIG (reference sequence). The CDR3 is made up of 14 amino acids. Between the trimmed V and J ends, which lost 5 bases and 8 bases, there was a span of 21 bases. CDR3: CAWGLQGLSSEAFF. In DNA, the CDR3 is TGTGCCTGGGGATTACAGGGATTGTCTTCGGAAGCTTTCTTT.

This clone was counted a few times. V and J are TRBV12-3 or TRBV12-4 and TRBJ2-7; 7 positions agree with TRBD1. The CDR3 has 12 amino acids. Unmatched junction bases numbered 6, after V lost 8 bases and J lost 5 bases. The chain's CDR3 is CASAGGWNEQYF. The CDR3 DNA sequence: TGTGCCAGCGCAGGGGGTTGGAACGAGCAGTACTTC.

The V gene is TRBV5-1, the J gene TRBJ1-2; TRBD1 is a possible D gene (6 bases). The CDR3 has 15 amino acids. Germline values: CDR1 SGHRS, CDR2 YFSETQ. Trimming pared 4 bases from V and 0 bases from J, leaving 13 bases between. The CDR3 nucleotides read TGCGCCAGCAGCCCCTGGACAGTAGCTAACTATGGCTACACCTTC. Amino acid sequence: CASSPWTVANYGYTF.

The chain combines TRBV21-1 with TRBJ1-1; whether TRBD1, the table's D call, matches the DNA was not checked. TRBV21-1 is tagged as a pseudogene. The CDR3 runs to 15 residues. The CDR3 bases are TGTGCCAGCAAGGGGGTGACAGGTGTGAACACTGAAGCTTTCTTT. It is translated as CASKGVTGVNTEAFF.

The CDR3 DNA is TGTGCCAGCAGCTCCGGGGGGAGGGACGTACCGAGTCAGCCCCAGCATTTT. It translates to CASSSGGRDVPSQPQHF. V and J are TRBV5-6 and TRBJ1-5; possible D gene TRBD1, 5 bases. CDR1 and CDR2 from the germline V gene are SGHDT and YYEEEE. V was cut by 3 bases and J by 6 bases, with 22 bases left in between. The CDR3 has 17 amino acids.

The CDR3 reads CASSIRQGLGAFF. The CDR3 DNA reads TGTGCCAGTAGTATAAGACAGGGACTGGGAGCTTTCTTT. The chain carries TRBV19 and TRBJ1-1, with 7 bases that match TRBD1. Germline V gene lookup returns CDR1 LNHDA and CDR2 SQIVND (reference sequence). V was clipped by 2 bases and J by 10 bases; unmatched bases: 7. The CDR3 totals 13 residues.

The V call is TRBV11-3, the J call TRBJ1-1; D uncertain. V was clipped by 3 bases and J by 1 base, with 6 bases between them. CDR1 and CDR2 (germline): SGHNT, YENEEA. This CDR3 contains 13 residues. The CDR3 loop reads CASSFSQNTEAFF. CDR3 nucleotide sequence: TGTGCCAGCAGCTTTTCCCAGAACACTGAAGCTTTCTTT.

The chain couples TRBV7-9 to TRBJ2-1, with 10 bases lining up with TRBD2. The ends lost 6 bases at V and 1 base at J; junction bases unmatched: 6. From germline, CDR1 is SEHNR and CDR2 FQNEAQ (reference sequence). This CDR3 has 16 amino acids. This CDR3 is CASRLLAGHSYNEQFF. Here the CDR3 DNA reads TGTGCCAGCAGACTACTAGCGGGACATTCCTACAATGAGCAGTTCTTC.

The J gene is TRBJ2-7, the V gene TRBV5-1; 10 nucleotides line up with TRBD2. The CDR3 loop spans 14 amino acids. CDR1 and CDR2 (germline): SGHRS, YFSETQ. V shed 4 bases, J shed 6 bases, and the junction held 7 bases outside the gene matches. DNA for the CDR3: TGCGCCAGCAGCCCGGGACTAGCGTCACTCGAGCAGTACTTC. Protein product: CASSPGLASLEQYF.

This sequence joins TRBV9 and TRBJ2-1; 8 positions match TRBD1. Germline V CDR1 and CDR2: SGDLS, YYNGEE. V was pared by 4 bases and J by 4 bases, with 13 bases of the junction left unmatched. The CDR3 spans 17 residues. CDR3 amino acids: CASSPQLARQGYNEQFF. CDR3 DNA sequence: TGTGCCAGCAGCCCCCAGCTGGCGAGACAGGGGTACAATGAGCAGTTCTTC.

The chain is built from TRBV5-4 and TRBJ1-1, with a weak D call TRBD1 (5 bases). V was trimmed by 3 bases and J by 1 base, leaving 22 bases between them. Germline CDR1 SGHNT, CDR2 YYREEE (reference sequence). This CDR3 region has 18 residues. The CDR3 is CASSSYPVRSQGNTEAFF. The DNA of the CDR3 is TGTGCCAGCAGCTCGTACCCCGTCCGCAGTCAGGGGAACACTGAAGCTTTCTTT. The variable domain in full, completed from reference TRBV5-4 and TRBJ1-1, reads ETGVTQSPTHLIKTRGQQVTLRCSSQSGHNTVSWYQQALGQGPQFIFQYYREEENGRGNFPPRFSGLQFPNYSSELNVNALELDDSALYLCASSSYPVRSQGNTEAFFGQGTRLTVV.

The chain couples TRBV19 to TRBJ1-1; 7 nucleotides line up with TRBD1. The J segment lost 4 bases and the V segment lost 4 bases, leaving 9 bases of the junction unmatched. Germline values: CDR1 LNHDA, CDR2 SQIVND (reference sequence). The CDR3 consists of 15 residues. CDR3 sequence: CASSNQGDGGTEAFF. CDR3 in DNA: TGTGCCAGTAGTAATCAGGGGGACGGGGGCACTGAAGCTTTCTTT.

This sequence joins TRBV4-3 and TRBJ1-1; tentative D call: TRBD1 (5 bases). V was trimmed by 1 base and J by 1 base, leaving 19 bases between them. CDR1 is LGHNA, CDR2 YSLEER, per germline. CDR3 size: 18 residues. The CDR3 sequence: CASSQGRGGRGGNTEAFF. The CDR3 coding sequence is TGCGCCAGCAGCCAAGGTCGGGGTGGTAGGGGAGGGAACACTGAAGCTTTCTTT.

V is TRBV5-4 and J is TRBJ2-7, with 7 bases fitting TRBD1. The V segment lost 0 bases and the J segment 2 bases; nucleotides outside the gene matches: 8. The germline gives CDR1 SGHNT, CDR2 YYREEE (reference sequence). The CDR3 covers 16 residues. The CDR3 here is CASSLGGTAHTYEQYF. As DNA, the CDR3 is TGTGCCAGCAGCTTGGGAGGGACAGCCCATACCTACGAGCAGTACTTC. The whole variable domain, filled in from reference TRBV5-4 and TRBJ2-7, reads ETGVTQSPTHLIKTRGQQVTLRCSSQSGHNTVSWYQQALGQGPQFIFQYYREEENGRGNFPPRFSGLQFPNYSSELNVNALELDDSALYLCASSLGGTAHTYEQYFGPGTRLTVT.

This clone appeared once. The chain links TRBV6-1 to TRBJ1-1; possibly TRBD1 for D (6 bases). Trimming pared 0 bases from V and 1 base from J, leaving 12 bases between. The CDR3 loop spans 16 amino acids. The germline V gene has CDR1 MNHNS and CDR2 SASEGT. CDR3: CASSEAAGVKNTEAFF. The CDR3 coding sequence is TGTGCCAGCAGTGAAGCCGCAGGGGTAAAGAACACTGAAGCTTTCTTT.

This chain joins TRBV2 and TRBJ2-3, with 11 bases lining up with TRBD2. V shed 5 bases and J 2 bases; nucleotides not matched to a gene: 6. CDR3 size: 16 residues. The V gene's germline CDR1 is SNHLY and CDR2 FYNNEI. The CDR3 DNA reads TGTGCCAGCAGTCTTCGACTAGCGGGAAACACAGATACGCAGTATTTT. Protein product: CASSLRLAGNTDTQYF. Looking up the rest from reference TRBV2 and TRBJ2-3 gives the full variable domain: EPEVTQTPSHQVTQMGQEVILRCVPISNHLYFYWYRQILGQKVEFLVSFYNNEISEKSEIFDDQFSVERPDGSNFTLKIRSTKLEDSAMYFCASSLRLAGNTDTQYFGPGTRLTVL.

A single count supports this clone. The V call is TRBV5-4, the J call TRBJ2-3; D is perhaps TRBD2 (7 bases). This CDR3 spans 15 amino acids. CDR1 and CDR2 (germline): SGHNT, YYREEE (reference sequence). Trimming left V 0 bases short and J 2 bases short, with 10 bases between. CDR3 DNA sequence: TGTGCCAGCAGCTTGGCGGGGGGCCTCACAGATACGCAGTATTTT. Translated: CASSLAGGLTDTQYF.

This clone turned up a few times. The chain recombines TRBV30 with TRBJ2-1; 7 bases line up with TRBD1. The CDR3 runs 16 residues. The germline CDR1 and CDR2 sequences are GTSNPN and SVGIG (reference sequence). The V and J ends lost 3 bases and 0 bases, in that order; junction bases with no gene match: 8. The CDR3 DNA reads TGTGCCTGGAGAGGGGGCGAACCGGGCTCCTACAATGAGCAGTTCTTC. Translating it yields CAWRGGEPGSYNEQFF.

This sequence joins TRBV24-1 and TRBJ2-2; D may be TRBD1 (6 bases). The V gene lost 1 base and the J gene lost 5 bases, with 13 bases spanning the gap. The CDR3 totals 16 residues. CDR1 KGHDR and CDR2 SFDVKD come from the germline V gene. CDR3 bases: TGTGCCACCAGTGATTTCGGCAGGGGTCAAACCGGGGAGCTGTTTTTT. Protein product: CATSDFGRGQTGELFF.

The V and J genes are TRBV28 and TRBJ2-4; maybe TRBD2 (5 bases). The CDR3 runs to 14 residues. The germline V gene encodes CDR1 MDHEN and CDR2 SYDVKM. Trimming cost V 2 bases and J 0 bases, with 5 bases left between them. The chain's CDR3 is CASSLSGAKNIQYF. The CDR3 coding sequence is TGTGCCAGCAGTTTAAGCGGAGCCAAAAACATTCAGTACTTC.

This chain uses TRBV6-5 with TRBJ2-7; D is unclear. Trimming removed 4 bases at V and 6 bases at J, with 4 bases between. The CDR3 spans 10 residues. The germline gives CDR1 MNHEY, CDR2 SVGAGI. CDR3 bases: TGTGCCAGCAGTTCCCTCGAGCAGTACTTC. Translated: CASSSLEQYF.

For the CDR3, the DNA is TGCAGTGCTAATTATGGAAACACCATATATTTT. Translating gives CSANYGNTIYF. This sequence joins TRBV20-1 and TRBJ1-3; D ambiguous. Per the germline V gene, CDR1 is DFQATT and CDR2 is SNEGSKA (reference sequence). With 4 bases removed from V and 3 bases from J, the gap between germline ends came to 4 bases. CDR3 size: 11 residues.